The 20 T cell receptor beta chains listed next were all sequenced from one sample in a study of PD-1 blockade in classical Hodgkin lymphoma. Generated by immunoSEQ multiplex PCR, the TCRdb table keeps only in-frame clones and is missing some. The sample includes more than 85,000 clones, roughly 87% of them seen just once. Described time point: cycle 4 day 1 (C4D1), after six to seven weeks of nivolumab. Each and every patient relapsed after autologous stem cell transplantation, and patients got differing brentuximab vedotin exposure. The sequencing used peripheral blood mononuclear cells (PBMCs), collected before the fourth cycle of nivolumab. All receptors come from a human donor with classical Hodgkin lymphoma.

The chain joins TRBV6-1 to TRBJ2-4; the D gene could be TRBD1 or TRBD2 (6 bases each). V was shortened by 6 bases and J by 9 bases, with 18 bases between the two germline ends. Germline lookup yields CDR1 MNHNS and CDR2 SASEGT. The CDR3 is 14 residues long. The CDR3 DNA reads TGTGCCAGCAGCCCGACAGGAGGGTTTGCCATTCAGTACTTC. Protein product: CASSPTGGFAIQYF.

J is TRBJ1-1 and V is TRBV7-7; possibly TRBD1 for D (5 bases). Germline V gene lookup returns CDR1 SSHAT and CDR2 FNYEAQ (reference sequence). V was clipped by 3 bases and J by 1 base, with 12 bases between them. The CDR3 totals 15 residues. This CDR3 reads CASSFSQDKNTEAFF. CDR3 nucleotide sequence: TGTGCCAGCAGCTTTTCACAGGACAAGAACACTGAAGCTTTCTTT.

This clone has just one count. The V gene is TRBV13, the J gene TRBJ2-2; TRBD2 aligns across 7 bases. Trimming took 4 bases from V and 1 from J; bases not matched to a gene: 6. Germline V gene lookup returns CDR1 PRHDT and CDR2 FYEKMQ (reference sequence). CDR3 length equals 16 residues. CDR3 sequence (DNA): TGTGCCAGCAGCTCCCGGGTAGCGGGGAACACCGGGGAGCTGTTTTTT. Translating it yields CASSSRVAGNTGELFF.

The chain joins TRBV4-1 to TRBJ1-4, with TRBD1 identical over 7 bases. V gave up 4 bases and J gave up 7 bases; unmatched junction bases: 9. This CDR3 contains 15 residues. Germline CDR1 is MGHRA and CDR2 is YSYEKL. This chain's CDR3 is CASSREAQGTEKLFF. The DNA for the CDR3 is TGCGCCAGCAGCCGCGAGGCACAGGGGACTGAAAAACTGTTTTTT.

In this sample, this clone turned up once. The chain combines TRBV6-1 with TRBJ2-3; perhaps TRBD2 as D (6 bases). Germline values: CDR1 MNHNS, CDR2 SASEGT. The germline V and J ends were trimmed by 3 bases and 2 bases, with 15 bases remaining between them. The CDR3 extends over 16 amino acids. Here the CDR3 reads CASSDGGASVTDTQYF. DNA of the CDR3: TGTGCCAGCAGTGATGGTGGGGCTAGCGTCACAGATACGCAGTATTTT.

V gene TRBV19 combines with J gene TRBJ2-1; possibly TRBD1 or TRBD2 for D (5 bases each). The V gene lost 0 bases and the J gene lost 8 bases, with 17 bases spanning the gap. This CDR3 region has 16 residues. Looked up from germline, CDR1 is LNHDA and CDR2 is SQIVND (reference sequence). The CDR3, as DNA: TGTGCCAGTAGTATAGATGGGGACCGCGAGAGGTATGAGCAGTTCTTC. It is translated as CASSIDGDRERYEQFF.

The sample holds one count of this clone. The gene calls are TRBV5-6 and TRBJ2-1, with D perhaps TRBD1 (6 bases). V dropped 4 bases and J dropped 3 bases, with 8 bases sitting between them. The germline V gene encodes CDR1 SGHDT and CDR2 YYEEEE. This CDR3 region has 13 residues. CDR3 nucleotides: TGTGCCAGCAGCCCGGACAGCTACAATGAGCAGTTCTTC. Translating gives CASSPDSYNEQFF.

The rearrangement joins TRBV9 to TRBJ1-2; D is unresolved. CDR3 length: 13 amino acids. V was clipped by 0 bases and J by 8 bases, with 11 bases between them. From germline, CDR1 is SGDLS and CDR2 YYNGEE. As DNA, the CDR3 is TGTGCCAGCAGCGTAGGTCAAAAATCCGGCTACACCTTC. The encoded protein is CASSVGQKSGYTF.

The chain carries TRBV2 and TRBJ2-1, with a possible D match to TRBD1 (5 bases). CDR3 length: 13 amino acids. V lost 3 bases, J lost 7 bases, and 10 bases lay in between. The V gene's germline CDR1 is SNHLY and CDR2 FYNNEI. The CDR3 DNA is TGTGCCAGCAGTGAGGACATTAGTAATGAGCAGTTCTTC. This gives the protein CASSEDISNEQFF.

The rearrangement joins TRBV28 to TRBJ1-2; D perhaps matches TRBD1 (6 bases). V was cut by 10 bases and J by 2 bases, with 20 bases left in between. The germline V gene has CDR1 MDHEN and CDR2 SYDVKM. The CDR3 covers 15 residues. In nucleotides, the CDR3 is TGTGCCACCGCCCGGGGGGGCTTGGCGAACTATGGCTACACCTTC. Amino acids: CATARGGLANYGYTF.

The V gene is TRBV6-6, the J gene TRBJ1-2, with no clear D. There are 14 residues in the CDR3. Germline CDR1 and CDR2: MNHNY and SVGAGI (reference sequence). The germline V and J ends were trimmed by 6 bases and 8 bases, with 19 bases remaining between them. The CDR3: CASSPTAQAEGYTF. The CDR3 region has the DNA TGTGCCAGCAGCCCTACGGCGCAAGCTGAAGGCTACACCTTC.

The chain recombines TRBV5-4 with TRBJ1-2, with D uncertain. Germline V lookup: CDR1 SGHNT, CDR2 YYREEE (reference sequence). Trimming removed 5 bases from V and 8 bases from J, with 16 bases in between. The CDR3 loop spans 13 amino acids. The CDR3 DNA follows: TGTGCCAGCAGTCCGGATCCGACGGCGGGCTACACCTTC. This gives the protein CASSPDPTAGYTF.

The chain combines TRBV7-2 with TRBJ1-4, with D uncertain. Deletions cut 0 bases from V and 7 bases from J, with 9 bases between. The CDR3 has 14 amino acids. The germline V gene has CDR1 SGHTA and CDR2 FQGNSA. The CDR3 loop reads CASSLAPYSEKLFF. The CDR3 DNA sequence: TGTGCCAGCAGCTTAGCGCCATACAGTGAAAAACTGTTTTTT.

V usage is TRBV6-6 and J usage is TRBJ1-4, with 8 bases lining up with TRBD1. Germline V gene data show CDR1 as MNHNY and CDR2 as SVGAGI (reference sequence). The CDR3 spans 11 residues. Trimming took 6 bases from V and 15 from J; bases not matched to a gene: 6. CDR3: CASRARGQVFF. In DNA, the CDR3 is TGTGCCAGCAGGGCCAGGGGGCAGGTGTTTTTT.

The V and J genes are TRBV29-1 and TRBJ1-2, with D tentatively TRBD1 (5 bases). This CDR3 has 12 residues. V gave up 8 bases and J gave up 6 bases, with 16 bases separating them. Germline V gives CDR1 SQVTM, CDR2 ANQGSEA. CDR3: CSSWGRVDGYTF. The CDR3 region has the DNA TGCAGCTCCTGGGGCAGGGTCGATGGCTACACCTTC.

The chain joins TRBV18 to TRBJ1-2; the match to TRBD1 covers 8 bases. The germline V gene has CDR1 KGHSH and CDR2 LQKENI. This CDR3 spans 15 amino acids. Losses at the gene ends were 3 bases for V and 5 bases for J; bases not matched to a gene: 8. Here the CDR3 DNA reads TGTGCCAGCTCACCCGGACAGGGTATGGGTTATGGCTACACCTTC. Its protein product is CASSPGQGMGYGYTF.

The chain employs TRBV5-5 and TRBJ1-2; unclear D gene. Germline-derived CDR1 and CDR2 are SGHKS and YYEKEE (reference sequence). Trimming took 0 bases from V and 4 from J, leaving 10 bases between them. This CDR3 is built from 14 residues. DNA for the CDR3: TGTGCCAGCAGCTTGGCGGGTCGGGGCTATGGCTACACCTTC. Translation: CASSLAGRGYGYTF.

The J gene is TRBJ2-3, the V gene TRBV18; tentatively, D is TRBD1 (6 bases). V was shortened by 0 bases and J by 3 bases, with 10 bases between the two germline ends. Germline-derived CDR1 and CDR2 are KGHSH and LQKENI. CDR3 length: 15 amino acids. The CDR3 here is CASSPPGQRTDTQYF. The CDR3 bases are TGTGCCAGCTCACCACCCGGACAGAGAACAGATACGCAGTATTTT.

The V call is TRBV7-2, the J call TRBJ2-7; TRBD2 matches at 13 bases. V shed 3 bases, J shed 2 bases, and the junction held 4 bases outside the gene matches. Germline CDR1 reads SGHTA; CDR2 reads FQGNSA. This CDR3 has 16 amino acids. DNA of the CDR3: TGTGCCAGCAGCTTCGGGACTAGCGGGACAACCTACGAGCAGTACTTC. Residues: CASSFGTSGTTYEQYF.

This chain connects TRBV7-2 to TRBJ2-4, with 14 bases fitting TRBD2. Unmatched junction bases numbered 8, after V lost 6 bases and J lost 7 bases. This CDR3 comprises 16 residues. Germline CDR1 and CDR2: SGHTA and FQGNSA. The CDR3 reads CASRLTSGRAENIQYF. CDR3 in DNA: TGTGCCAGCAGACTGACTAGCGGGAGGGCCGAGAACATTCAGTACTTC.